One and the same sample provided the 18 T cell receptor beta chains below, sequenced in a study of blood T cell repertoires in COVID-19. TCRdb's copy holds only in-frame clones and misses some; the assay was immunoSEQ multiplex PCR. The table records about 260,000 clones, approximately 86% of them present only once. The specimen sequenced was peripheral blood. The receptors stem from a man between 18 and 35 years old with active or convalescent COVID-19.

The chain combines TRBV10-3 with TRBJ2-2; 10 nucleotides line up with TRBD1. Trimming at V came to 7 bases and at J to 6 bases, leaving 8 bases not matched to a gene. Germline V lookup: CDR1 ENHRY, CDR2 SYGVKD. This CDR3 contains 15 residues. The CDR3 DNA is TGTGCCATCACCTCCGGGACAGGGGTGGCCGGGGAGCTGTTTTTT. This sequence encodes CAITSGTGVAGELFF.

J is TRBJ2-7 and V is TRBV20-1, with D tentatively TRBD2 (6 bases). Germline assignment: CDR1 DFQATT and CDR2 SNEGSKA (reference sequence). This CDR3 is 11 amino acids long. CDR3 amino acids: CSAGTSYEQYF. The DNA of the CDR3 is TGCAGCGCGGGAACCTCCTACGAGCAGTACTTC.

The chain has TRBV3-1 (or the pseudogene TRBV3-2) and TRBJ1-4, with D tentatively TRBD1 (5 bases). Germline CDR1 and CDR2: LGHDT and YNNKEL (reference sequence). The CDR3 is 14 residues long. V was trimmed by 4 bases and J by 3 bases, leaving 9 bases between them. The CDR3 region has the DNA TGTGCCAGCAGCCTGGACACGGCTAATGAAAAACTGTTTTTT. This translates into CASSLDTANEKLFF.

This chain joins TRBV6-2 or TRBV6-3 and TRBJ1-6, with no clear D. The germline gives CDR1 MNHEY, CDR2 SVGEGT. This CDR3 comprises 13 residues. Trimming took 2 bases from V and 13 from J, leaving 12 bases between them. In DNA form, the CDR3 reads TGTGCCAGCAGTTACGTGTCAGCCAGGCCCCTCCACTTT. It translates to CASSYVSARPLHF.

The J gene is TRBJ2-2, the V gene TRBV7-6; a possible D gene is TRBD1 (6 bases). V gave up 4 bases and J gave up 6 bases, with 9 bases separating them. Germline V gives CDR1 SGHVS, CDR2 FNYEAQ. The length of the CDR3 is 13 residues. The CDR3 reads CASSYRQAGELFF. Written as DNA, the CDR3 is TGTGCCAGCAGCTACAGACAGGCCGGGGAGCTGTTTTTT.

V gene TRBV6-2 or TRBV6-3 combines with J gene TRBJ2-4; tentative D call: TRBD2 (6 bases). V was shortened by 5 bases and J by 9 bases, with 11 bases between the two germline ends. The CDR3 has 12 residues. Germline loops: CDR1 MNHEY, CDR2 SVGEGT. CDR3: CASSVTGGIQYF. CDR3 nucleotide sequence: TGTGCCAGCAGTGTAACCGGGGGCATTCAGTACTTC.

This clone was seen a single time. This rearrangement joins TRBV7-2 to TRBJ2-5; tentative D call: TRBD1 (5 bases). The V end was cut by 5 bases, the J end by 5 bases, with 15 bases between. Germline V gene sequence: CDR1 SGHTA, CDR2 FQGNSA. There are 14 residues in the CDR3. CDR3 in DNA: TGTGCCAGCAGCGTCAGGGCGATAGGGGAGACCCAGTACTTC. It is translated as CASSVRAIGETQYF.

The sample holds one count of this clone. The rearrangement uses TRBV9 and TRBJ2-6; the D gene is possibly TRBD2 (6 bases). V lost 4 bases and J lost 3, with 14 bases in between. Germline lookup yields CDR1 SGDLS and CDR2 YYNGEE. This CDR3 spans 16 amino acids. The CDR3 DNA follows: TGTGCCAGCAGCCCCGGAGGAGGGGTTGGGGCCAACGTCCTGACTTTC. Its protein is CASSPGGGVGANVLTF. Full variable domain (remainder filled in from reference TRBV9 and TRBJ2-6): DSGVTQTPKHLITATGQRVTLRCSPRSGDLSVYWYQQSLDQGLQFLIQYYNGEERAKGNILERFSAQQFPDLHSELNLSSLELGDSALYFCASSPGGGVGANVLTFGAGSRLTVL.

The chain joins TRBV12-3 or TRBV12-4 to TRBJ2-1; 10 bases match TRBD2. The V and J ends lost 6 bases and 9 bases, in that order; junction bases with no gene match: 2. The CDR3 length is 12 residues. Here the CDR3 DNA reads TGTGCCAGCAGCCCTAGCGGGAGTGAGCAGTTCTTC. Encoded protein: CASSPSGSEQFF.

The rearrangement links TRBV5-4 to TRBJ2-1; D is ambiguous. Germline CDR1 SGHNT, CDR2 YYREEE (reference sequence). The CDR3 loop spans 12 amino acids. The ends were cut back, 2 bases at V and 6 bases at J, with 6 bases in the middle. CDR3 in amino acids: CASSFLSNEQFF. CDR3 nucleotide sequence: TGTGCCAGCAGCTTTTTGAGCAATGAGCAGTTCTTC. The full variable domain, in which reference TRBV5-4 and TRBJ2-1 provide the parts outside the CDR3, is ETGVTQSPTHLIKTRGQQVTLRCSSQSGHNTVSWYQQALGQGPQFIFQYYREEENGRGNFPPRFSGLQFPNYSSELNVNALELDDSALYLCASSFLSNEQFFGPGTRLTVL.

The V and J genes are TRBV5-1 and TRBJ2-7, with D possibly matching TRBD2 (5 bases). CDR1 is SGHRS and CDR2 is YFSETQ in the germline V gene. V was pared by 0 bases and J by 3 bases, with 10 bases between. The CDR3 runs to 14 residues. CDR3 sequence: CASSLVGEVYEQYF. The CDR3 region has the DNA TGCGCCAGCAGCTTGGTGGGAGAAGTCTACGAGCAGTACTTC.

The gene calls are TRBV9 and TRBJ2-3; D is ambiguous. The CDR3 contains 14 residues. V shed 0 bases and J shed 4 bases, with 9 bases lying between them. Germline values: CDR1 SGDLS, CDR2 YYNGEE. The CDR3 here is CASSVDLPADTQYF. The CDR3 coding sequence is TGTGCCAGCAGCGTAGACCTACCCGCAGATACGCAGTATTTT.

The CDR3 DNA sequence: TGTGCCAGCAGTCCTCACCCACTAGCGGCCTACAATGAGCAGTTCTTC. It encodes CASSPHPLAAYNEQFF. This chain links TRBV28 with TRBJ2-1; 8 bases line up with TRBD2. Germline trimming cut 5 bases from V and 2 bases from J; bases unmatched to any gene: 8. Germline V gives CDR1 MDHEN, CDR2 SYDVKM. This CDR3 region has 16 residues.

The CDR3 loop is CASSRTYPNTEAFF. The DNA for the CDR3 is TGTGCCAGCAGTCGAACCTACCCGAACACTGAAGCTTTCTTT. V gene TRBV6-5 combines with J gene TRBJ1-1, with D unclear. Trimming shortened V by 5 bases and J by 1 base, and 11 bases separated the two germline ends. The CDR3 sequence is 14 residues long. Germline loops: CDR1 MNHEY, CDR2 SVGAGI.

The gene calls are TRBV9 and TRBJ1-2; D gene uncertain. Germline V gives CDR1 SGDLS, CDR2 YYNGEE. The CDR3 is 17 amino acids. Trimming removed 4 bases at V and 0 bases at J, with 19 bases between. The CDR3 region has the DNA TGTGCCAGCAGCCCCGCCCTGGCAGGCTGGCCTAACTATGGCTACACCTTC. Translated, it gives CASSPALAGWPNYGYTF.

This clone showed up just once. The CDR3 loop reads CATSDFTDKLDTQYF. As DNA, the CDR3 is TGTGCCACCAGTGATTTCACGGACAAGTTAGATACGCAGTATTTT. The genes are TRBV24-1 and TRBJ2-3, with D perhaps matching TRBD1 (5 bases). There are 15 residues in the CDR3. Germline V CDR1 and CDR2: KGHDR, SFDVKD. Trimming stripped 1 base from V and 5 bases from J, with 12 bases between.

This clone was observed once. This chain uses TRBV7-3 with TRBJ2-2; TRBD2 matches 14 bases. V lost 5 bases to trimming and J lost 5 bases; unmatched junction nucleotides: 10. The CDR3 extends over 18 amino acids. The germline V gene has CDR1 SGHTA and CDR2 FQGTGA. This chain's CDR3 is CASSPQGLAGDRTGELFF. CDR3 nucleotides: TGTGCCAGCAGCCCCCAGGGACTAGCGGGAGATCGAACCGGGGAGCTGTTTTTT.

The chain is built from TRBV25-1 and TRBJ2-2; TRBD2 matches at 10 bases. The J segment lost 8 bases and the V segment lost 2 bases, leaving 8 bases of the junction unmatched. CDR3 length equals 16 residues. The germline CDR1 and CDR2 sequences are MGHDK and SYGVNS. The CDR3, as DNA: TGTGCCAGCAGTGAACGGGCTAGCGGGGGATTAGGGGAGCTGTTTTTT. This translates into CASSERASGGLGELFF.